The T cell receptor (beta chain) described here comes from a study of blood T cells in healthy people across ages. As for this clonotype: Its antigen is unidentified. Possible read error: a much larger clone is one base away.

A second roughly 7 to 11 cycle PCR used barcoded and J-beta primers. Using its own MiXCR run on the 5' RACE reads, TCRdb lists one record per CDR3 protein. The top ten hold about an eighth of the sample, which has 850,000 to 1,100,000 distinct CDR3 sequences, about two fifths seen once. In germline, CDR1 is ENHRY, CDR2 SYGVKD. CDR3 length: 18 residues. General study findings and limits: Long-lived donors exceeded aged donors in naive CD4+ cells and diversity. Roughly linear declines in TCR beta diversity per million T cells occurred with age.

The TCR sequence derives from a man aged 18 to 29 in good health. This sequence joins TRBV10-3 and TRBJ2-5; a weak D match, TRBD2 (6 bases). The assigned J gene may be wrong: the sequence end matches TRBJ2-7 better. Sequenced: blood. CDR3 DNA: TGTGCCATCAGTGAGAGGGGAGGACTAAGTCTTAGGTCCTACGAGCAGTACTTC. Its translation is CAISERGGLSLRSYEQYF.